This T cell receptor beta chain was sequenced in a study of Graves' ophthalmopathy and Graves' hyperthyroidism. On the study more broadly: Peripheral blood was obtained at first diagnosis, ahead of any treatment.

There are many counts of this clonotype. What it recognizes is unknown. The J segment lost 5 bases and the V segment lost 5 bases, leaving 15 bases of the junction unmatched. This CDR3 is built from 18 residues. Germline CDR1 and CDR2: SGHVS and FQNEAQ. Study-level points and caveats: Its predictions of ophthalmopathy progression gave the model 60% to 71% sensitivity and roughly 76% specificity.

The authors amplified TCR beta CDR3 regions from RNA transcripts. The first round was an RT-PCR with HTBI primers, and the second round was a multiplex PCR. TCRdb independently ran MiXCR on the multiplex PCR reads; one entry per CDR3 protein. This sample yields roughly 410,000 distinct CDR3 sequences, of which less than 20% are seen a single time; roughly 7% belongs to the top ten. This receptor was identified in a young woman with stable Graves' hyperthyroidism. Material for sequencing was peripheral blood. The chain links TRBV7-8 to TRBJ1-2, with 12 nucleotides matching TRBD1. The CDR3 DNA follows: TGTGCCAGCAGCGCTTTGACCGGGACAGGGGGCGAAGGGTATGGCTACACCTTC. It codes for CASSALTGTGGEGYGYTF.